This TCR beta chain stems from a study of a mutant IDH1 vaccine in newly diagnosed glioma. Study at large: Treatment recipients were roughly 62% male and around 40% female, and their mean age was around 39 years. Standard pretreatment was either radiotherapy, temozolomide, or, for most, radiochemotherapy with temozolomide. Overall study results and limits: Evidence of vaccine-induced immune responses was documented in approximately 93% of patients.

Sequencing used immunoSEQ multiplex PCR; TCRdb keeps in-frame clones, though not all of them. The sample has about 92,000 clones; around 82% are singletons. V lost 6 bases and J 4 bases, leaving 13 bases between the germline ends. This CDR3 spans 14 amino acids. Germline values: CDR1 SNHLY, CDR2 FYNNEI. Described time point: baseline, week 1 (first vaccination visit). Treatment in this sample: pre-vaccination baseline after standard-of-care therapy. The study enrolled donors with new WHO grade 3 or 4 IDH1-mutant, ATRX-lost astrocytomas. About this clone: Its target is not known.

The origin of this receptor is a woman aged 45-65 years with glioma. This rearrangement joins TRBV2 to TRBJ2-1; D may be TRBD1 (5 bases). This specimen was PBMCs, taken from a glioma patient treated with radiotherapy, temozolomide or both. The CDR3 DNA sequence: TGTGCCAGCAGGGCGGATGGGGCGTACAATGAGCAGTTCTTC. Its translation is CASRADGAYNEQFF.